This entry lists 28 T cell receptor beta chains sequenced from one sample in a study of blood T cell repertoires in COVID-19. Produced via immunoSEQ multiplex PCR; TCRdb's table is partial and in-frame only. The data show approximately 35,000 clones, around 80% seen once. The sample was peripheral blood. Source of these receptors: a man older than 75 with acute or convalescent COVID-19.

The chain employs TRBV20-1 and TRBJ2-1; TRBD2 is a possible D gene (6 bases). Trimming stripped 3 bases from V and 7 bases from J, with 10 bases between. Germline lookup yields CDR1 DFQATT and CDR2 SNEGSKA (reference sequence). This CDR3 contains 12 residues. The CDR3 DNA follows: TGCAGTGCTAGTCCTAGCGCGAATGAGCAGTTCTTC. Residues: CSASPSANEQFF.

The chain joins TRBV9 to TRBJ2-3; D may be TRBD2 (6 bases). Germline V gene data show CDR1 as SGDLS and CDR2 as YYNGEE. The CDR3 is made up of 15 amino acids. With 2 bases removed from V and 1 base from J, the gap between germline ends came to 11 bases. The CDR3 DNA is TGTGCCAGCAGCGTTGGGAGGTTGCGCACAGATACGCAGTATTTT. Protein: CASSVGRLRTDTQYF.

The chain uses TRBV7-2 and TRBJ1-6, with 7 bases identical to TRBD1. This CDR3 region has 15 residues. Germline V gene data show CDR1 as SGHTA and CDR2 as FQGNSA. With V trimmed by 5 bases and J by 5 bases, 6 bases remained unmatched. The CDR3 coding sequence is TGTGCCAGCAGCCTACGGGGGACAGATAATTCACCCCTCCACTTT. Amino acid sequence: CASSLRGTDNSPLHF.

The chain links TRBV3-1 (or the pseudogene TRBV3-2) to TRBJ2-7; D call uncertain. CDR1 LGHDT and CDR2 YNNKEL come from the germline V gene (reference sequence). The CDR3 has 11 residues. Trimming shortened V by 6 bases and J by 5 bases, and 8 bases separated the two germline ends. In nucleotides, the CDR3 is TGTGCCAGCAGTGGCCAGGACGAGCAGTACTTC. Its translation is CASSGQDEQYF.

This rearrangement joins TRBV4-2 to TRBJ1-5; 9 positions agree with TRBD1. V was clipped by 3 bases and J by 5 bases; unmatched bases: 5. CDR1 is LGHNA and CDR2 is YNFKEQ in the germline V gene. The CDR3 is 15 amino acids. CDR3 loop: CASSHDRGSDQPQHF. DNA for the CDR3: TGTGCCAGCAGCCACGACAGGGGGAGCGATCAGCCCCAGCATTTT.

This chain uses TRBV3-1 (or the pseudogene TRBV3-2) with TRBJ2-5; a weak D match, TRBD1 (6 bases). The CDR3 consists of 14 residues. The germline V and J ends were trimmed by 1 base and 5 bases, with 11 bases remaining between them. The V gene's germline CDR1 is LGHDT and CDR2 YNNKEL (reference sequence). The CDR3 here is CASSQALRGETQYF. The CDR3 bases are TGTGCCAGCAGCCAAGCCCTCAGGGGCGAGACCCAGTACTTC.

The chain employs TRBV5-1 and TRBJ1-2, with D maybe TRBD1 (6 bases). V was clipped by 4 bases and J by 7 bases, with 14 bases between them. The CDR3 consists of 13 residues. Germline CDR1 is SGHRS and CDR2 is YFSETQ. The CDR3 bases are TGCGCCAGCAGCCCGGACAGAAAAACTGGCTACACCTTC. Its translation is CASSPDRKTGYTF.

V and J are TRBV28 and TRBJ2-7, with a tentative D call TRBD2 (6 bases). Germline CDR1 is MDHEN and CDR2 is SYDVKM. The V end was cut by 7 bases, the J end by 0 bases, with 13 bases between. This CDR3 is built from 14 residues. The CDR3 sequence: CASTLGTASYEQYF. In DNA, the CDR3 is TGTGCCAGCACCTTGGGGACTGCCTCCTACGAGCAGTACTTC.

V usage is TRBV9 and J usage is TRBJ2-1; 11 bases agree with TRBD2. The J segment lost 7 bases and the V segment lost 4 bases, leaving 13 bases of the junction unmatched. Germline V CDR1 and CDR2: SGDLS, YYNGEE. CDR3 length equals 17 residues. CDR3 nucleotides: TGTGCCAGCAGCCCAGGGGTTAGCGGGAGGGCTGAGAATGAGCAGTTCTTC. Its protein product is CASSPGVSGRAENEQFF. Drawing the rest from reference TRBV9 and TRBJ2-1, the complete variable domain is DSGVTQTPKHLITATGQRVTLRCSPRSGDLSVYWYQQSLDQGLQFLIQYYNGEERAKGNILERFSAQQFPDLHSELNLSSLELGDSALYFCASSPGVSGRAENEQFFGPGTRLTVL.

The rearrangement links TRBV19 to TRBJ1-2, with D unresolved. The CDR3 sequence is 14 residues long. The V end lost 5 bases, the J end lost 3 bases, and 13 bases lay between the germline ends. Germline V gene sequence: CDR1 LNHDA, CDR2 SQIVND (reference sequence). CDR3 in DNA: TGTGCCAGTAGTGCGGCCCAGCTTGACTATGGCTACACCTTC. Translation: CASSAAQLDYGYTF.

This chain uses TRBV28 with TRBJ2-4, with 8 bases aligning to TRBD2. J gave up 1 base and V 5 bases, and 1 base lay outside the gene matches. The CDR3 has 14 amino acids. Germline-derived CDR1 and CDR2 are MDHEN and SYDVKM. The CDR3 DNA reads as TGTGCCAGCAGTCCGGGGGGGGCCAAAAACATTCAGTACTTC. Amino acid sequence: CASSPGGAKNIQYF.

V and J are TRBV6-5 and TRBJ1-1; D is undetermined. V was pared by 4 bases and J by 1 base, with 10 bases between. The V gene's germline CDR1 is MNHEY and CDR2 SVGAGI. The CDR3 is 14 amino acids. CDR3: CASSSRRGNTEAFF. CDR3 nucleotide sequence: TGTGCCAGCAGTTCCCGACGGGGGAACACTGAAGCTTTCTTT.

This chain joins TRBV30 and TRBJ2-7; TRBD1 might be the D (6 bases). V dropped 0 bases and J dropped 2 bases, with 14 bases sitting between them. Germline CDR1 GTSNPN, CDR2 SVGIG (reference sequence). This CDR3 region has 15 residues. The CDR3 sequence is CAWSVRDTGTYEQYF. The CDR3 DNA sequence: TGTGCCTGGAGTGTCAGGGACACGGGGACCTACGAGCAGTACTTC.

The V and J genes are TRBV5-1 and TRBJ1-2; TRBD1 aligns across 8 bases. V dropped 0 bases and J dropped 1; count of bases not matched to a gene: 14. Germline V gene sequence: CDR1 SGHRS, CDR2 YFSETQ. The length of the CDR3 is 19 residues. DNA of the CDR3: TGCGCCAGCAGCTTGGATGGGATTACGGACAGGGCAAATAACTATGGCTACACCTTC. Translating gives CASSLDGITDRANNYGYTF.

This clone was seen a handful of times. CDR3 sequence: CASSPPLVNEQFF. CDR3 in DNA: TGTGCCAGCAGCCCGCCTTTAGTGAATGAGCAGTTCTTC. The V gene is TRBV3-1 (or the pseudogene TRBV3-2), the J gene TRBJ2-1; D gene ambiguous. The germline V and J ends were trimmed by 4 bases and 7 bases, with 11 bases remaining between them. This CDR3 has 13 amino acids. Germline V CDR1 and CDR2: LGHDT, YNNKEL (reference sequence).

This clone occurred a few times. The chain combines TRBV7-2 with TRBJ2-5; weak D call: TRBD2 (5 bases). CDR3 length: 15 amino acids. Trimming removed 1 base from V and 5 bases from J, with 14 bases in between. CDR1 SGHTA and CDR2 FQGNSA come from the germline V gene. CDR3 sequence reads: CASSLGTRVWETQYF. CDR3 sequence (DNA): TGTGCCAGCAGCTTAGGAACTAGGGTTTGGGAGACCCAGTACTTC.

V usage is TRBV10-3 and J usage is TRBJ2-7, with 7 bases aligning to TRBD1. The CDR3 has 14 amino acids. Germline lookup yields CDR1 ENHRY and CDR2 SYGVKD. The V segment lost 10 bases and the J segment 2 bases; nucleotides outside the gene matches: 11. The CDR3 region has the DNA TGTGCCACTAGGTGGGACAGCAGTCCCTACGAGCAGTACTTC. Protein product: CATRWDSSPYEQYF.

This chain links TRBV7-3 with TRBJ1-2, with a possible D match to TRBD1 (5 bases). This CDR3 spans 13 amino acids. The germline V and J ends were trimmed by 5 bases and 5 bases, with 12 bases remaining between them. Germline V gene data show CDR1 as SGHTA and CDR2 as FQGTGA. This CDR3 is CASSPGEGYGYTF. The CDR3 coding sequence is TGTGCCAGCAGCCCGGGGGAGGGGTATGGCTACACCTTC.

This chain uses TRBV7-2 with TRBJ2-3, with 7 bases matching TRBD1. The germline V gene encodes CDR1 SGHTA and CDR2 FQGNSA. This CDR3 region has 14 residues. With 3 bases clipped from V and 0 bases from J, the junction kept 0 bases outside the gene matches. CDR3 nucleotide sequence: TGTGCCAGCAGCTTGACAGGGAGCACAGATACGCAGTATTTT. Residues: CASSLTGSTDTQYF.

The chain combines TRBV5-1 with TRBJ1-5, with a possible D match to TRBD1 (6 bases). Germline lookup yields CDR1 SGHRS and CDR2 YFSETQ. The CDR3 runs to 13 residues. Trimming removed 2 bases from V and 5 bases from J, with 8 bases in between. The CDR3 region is CASSLQGDQPQHF. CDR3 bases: TGCGCCAGCAGCTTACAGGGTGATCAGCCCCAGCATTTT. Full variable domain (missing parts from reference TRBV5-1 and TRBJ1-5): KAGVTQTPRYLIKTRGQQVTLSCSPISGHRSVSWYQQTPGQGLQFLFEYFSETQRNKGNFPGRFSGRQFSNSRSEMNVSTLELGDSALYLCASSLQGDQPQHFGDGTRLSIL.

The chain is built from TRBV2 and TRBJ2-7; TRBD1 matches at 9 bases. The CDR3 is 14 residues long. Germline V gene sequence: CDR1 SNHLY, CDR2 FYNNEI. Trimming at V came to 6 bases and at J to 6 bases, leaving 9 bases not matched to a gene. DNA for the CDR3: TGTGCCAGCAGGCCCAACAGGGGGCCTGTCGAGCAGTACTTC. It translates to CASRPNRGPVEQYF.

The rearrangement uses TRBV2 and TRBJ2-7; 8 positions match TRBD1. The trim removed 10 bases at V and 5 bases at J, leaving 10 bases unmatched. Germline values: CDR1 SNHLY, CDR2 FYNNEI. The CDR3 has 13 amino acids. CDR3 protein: CATDRGFVNEQYF. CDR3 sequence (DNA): TGTGCCACAGACAGGGGATTCGTAAACGAGCAGTACTTC. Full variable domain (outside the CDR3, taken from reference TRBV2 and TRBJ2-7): EPEVTQTPSHQVTQMGQEVILRCVPISNHLYFYWYRQILGQKVEFLVSFYNNEISEKSEIFDDQFSVERPDGSNFTLKIRSTKLEDSAMYFCATDRGFVNEQYFGPGTRLTVT.

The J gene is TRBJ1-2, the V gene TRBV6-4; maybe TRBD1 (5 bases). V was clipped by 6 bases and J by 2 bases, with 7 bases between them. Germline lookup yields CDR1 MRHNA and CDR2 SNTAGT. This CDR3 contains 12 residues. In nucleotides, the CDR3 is TGTGCCAGCAGGGGGCCCAACTATGGCTACACCTTC. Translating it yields CASRGPNYGYTF.

Here the CDR3 DNA reads TGTGCCAGCAGGGGGACAGGGGCTTGGTATGGCTACACCTTC. As protein: CASRGTGAWYGYTF. This chain joins TRBV2 and TRBJ1-2, with TRBD1 matching 10 bases. Trimming took 6 bases from V and 5 from J; bases not matched to a gene: 6. Germline-derived CDR1 and CDR2 are SNHLY and FYNNEI. The CDR3 has 14 amino acids. The full variable domain, completed using reference TRBV2 and TRBJ1-2, is EPEVTQTPSHQVTQMGQEVILRCVPISNHLYFYWYRQILGQKVEFLVSFYNNEISEKSEIFDDQFSVERPDGSNFTLKIRSTKLEDSAMYFCASRGTGAWYGYTFGSGTRLTVV.

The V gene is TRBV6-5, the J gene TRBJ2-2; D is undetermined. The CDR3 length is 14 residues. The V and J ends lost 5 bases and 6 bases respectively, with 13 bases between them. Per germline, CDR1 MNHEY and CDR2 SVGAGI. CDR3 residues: CASSTPSLAGELFF. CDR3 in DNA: TGTGCCAGCAGTACACCCTCTCTCGCCGGGGAGCTGTTTTTT.

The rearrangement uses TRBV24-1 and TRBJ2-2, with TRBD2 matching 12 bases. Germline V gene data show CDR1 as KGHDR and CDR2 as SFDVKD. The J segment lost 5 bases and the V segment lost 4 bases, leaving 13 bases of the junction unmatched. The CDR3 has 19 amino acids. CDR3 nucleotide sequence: TGTGCCACCAGTGACCAAGGGTGGTCTAGCGGGAGGGGGACCGGGGAGCTGTTTTTT. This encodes CATSDQGWSSGRGTGELFF.

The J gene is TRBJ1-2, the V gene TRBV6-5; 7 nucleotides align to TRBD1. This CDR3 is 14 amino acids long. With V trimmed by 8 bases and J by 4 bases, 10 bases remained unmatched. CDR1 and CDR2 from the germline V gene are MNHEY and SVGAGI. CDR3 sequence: CASGRGGAGYGYTF. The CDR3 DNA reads TGTGCCAGCGGCAGAGGGGGCGCTGGCTATGGCTACACCTTC.

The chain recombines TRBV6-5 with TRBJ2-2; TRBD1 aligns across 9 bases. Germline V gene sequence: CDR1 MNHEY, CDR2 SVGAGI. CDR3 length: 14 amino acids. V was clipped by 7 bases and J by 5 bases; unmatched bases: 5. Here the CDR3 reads CASNRQGGTGELFF. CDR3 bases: TGTGCCAGCAACAGACAGGGGGGGACCGGGGAGCTGTTTTTT.